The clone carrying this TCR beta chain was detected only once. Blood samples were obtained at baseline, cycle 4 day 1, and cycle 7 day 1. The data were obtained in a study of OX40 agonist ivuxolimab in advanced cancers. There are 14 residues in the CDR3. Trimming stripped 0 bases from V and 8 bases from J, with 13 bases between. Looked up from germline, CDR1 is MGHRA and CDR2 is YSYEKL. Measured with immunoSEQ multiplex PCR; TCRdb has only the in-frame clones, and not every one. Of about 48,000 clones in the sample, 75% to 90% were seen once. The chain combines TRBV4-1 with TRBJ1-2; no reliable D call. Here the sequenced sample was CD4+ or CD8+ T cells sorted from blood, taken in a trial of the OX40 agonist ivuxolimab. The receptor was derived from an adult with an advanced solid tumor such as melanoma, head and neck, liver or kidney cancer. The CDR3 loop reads CASSQEMGRPGYTF. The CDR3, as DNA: TGCGCCAGCAGCCAAGAAATGGGGAGACCCGGCTACACCTTC.